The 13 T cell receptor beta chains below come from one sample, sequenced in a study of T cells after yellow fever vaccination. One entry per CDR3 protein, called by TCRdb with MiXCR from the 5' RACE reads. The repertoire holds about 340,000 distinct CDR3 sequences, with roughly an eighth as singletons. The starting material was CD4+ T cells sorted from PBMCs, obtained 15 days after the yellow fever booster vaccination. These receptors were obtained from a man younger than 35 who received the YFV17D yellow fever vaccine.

CDR3 DNA sequence: TGTGCCGGATCGACCGGGGCCGAATACGAGCAGTACTTC. Encoded protein: CAGSTGAEYEQYF. The J gene is TRBJ2-7, the V gene TRBV6-1; D tentatively reads TRBD1 or TRBD2 (5 bases each). The CDR3 covers 13 residues. V was cut by 11 bases and J by 4 bases, with 18 bases left in between. Germline CDR1 reads MNHNS; CDR2 reads SASEGT.

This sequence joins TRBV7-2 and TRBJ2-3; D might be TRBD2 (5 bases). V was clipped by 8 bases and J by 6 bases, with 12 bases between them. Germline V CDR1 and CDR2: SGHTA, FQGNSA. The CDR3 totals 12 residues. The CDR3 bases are TGTGCCAGCCGGGCTAGCCCCGATACGCAGTATTTT. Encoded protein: CASRASPDTQYF.

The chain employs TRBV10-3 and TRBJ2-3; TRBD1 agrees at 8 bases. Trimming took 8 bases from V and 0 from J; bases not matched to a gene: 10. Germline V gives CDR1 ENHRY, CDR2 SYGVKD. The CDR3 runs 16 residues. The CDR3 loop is CAIAPGGQVSTDTQYF. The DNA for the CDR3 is TGTGCCATCGCCCCCGGGGGACAGGTTAGCACAGATACGCAGTATTTT.

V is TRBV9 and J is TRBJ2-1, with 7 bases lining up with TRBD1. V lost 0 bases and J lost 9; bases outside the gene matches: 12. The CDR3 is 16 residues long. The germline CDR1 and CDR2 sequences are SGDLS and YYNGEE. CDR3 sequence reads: CASSVAMPGQSGEQFF. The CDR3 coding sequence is TGTGCCAGCAGCGTAGCTATGCCGGGACAGTCAGGTGAGCAGTTCTTC.

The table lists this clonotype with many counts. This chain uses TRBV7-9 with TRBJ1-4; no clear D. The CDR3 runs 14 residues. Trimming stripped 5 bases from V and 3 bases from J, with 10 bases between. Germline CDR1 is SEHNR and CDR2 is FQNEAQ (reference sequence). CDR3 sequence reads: CASSTTGSNEKLFF. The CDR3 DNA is TGTGCCAGCAGCACGACTGGATCTAATGAAAAACTGTTTTTT.

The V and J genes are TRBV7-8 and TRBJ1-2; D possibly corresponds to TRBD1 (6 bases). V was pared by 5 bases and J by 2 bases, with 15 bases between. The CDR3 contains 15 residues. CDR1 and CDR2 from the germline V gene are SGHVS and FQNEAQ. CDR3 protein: CASSSRPGQNYGYTF. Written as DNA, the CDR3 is TGTGCCAGCAGCAGCCGCCCGGGACAAAACTATGGCTACACCTTC.

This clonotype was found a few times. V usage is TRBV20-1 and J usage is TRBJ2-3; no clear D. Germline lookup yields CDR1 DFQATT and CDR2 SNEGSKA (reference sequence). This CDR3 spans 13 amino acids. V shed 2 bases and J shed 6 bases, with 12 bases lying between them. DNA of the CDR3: TGCAGTGCTAGAAACGCTCGTAAGGATACGCAGTATTTT. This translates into CSARNARKDTQYF.

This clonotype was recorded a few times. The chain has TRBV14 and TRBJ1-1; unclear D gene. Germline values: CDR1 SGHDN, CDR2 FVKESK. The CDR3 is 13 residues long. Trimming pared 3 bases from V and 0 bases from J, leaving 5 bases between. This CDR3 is CASSHSMNTEAFF. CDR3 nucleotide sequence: TGTGCCAGCAGCCACAGTATGAACACTGAAGCTTTCTTT.

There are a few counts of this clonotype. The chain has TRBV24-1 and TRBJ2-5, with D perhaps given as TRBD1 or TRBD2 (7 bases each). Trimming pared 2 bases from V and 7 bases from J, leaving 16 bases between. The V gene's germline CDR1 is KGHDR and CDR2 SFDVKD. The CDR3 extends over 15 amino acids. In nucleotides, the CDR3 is TGTGCCACCAGTGATTGGGGAGGGGGCGAGGGGACCCAGTACTTC. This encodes CATSDWGGGEGTQYF.

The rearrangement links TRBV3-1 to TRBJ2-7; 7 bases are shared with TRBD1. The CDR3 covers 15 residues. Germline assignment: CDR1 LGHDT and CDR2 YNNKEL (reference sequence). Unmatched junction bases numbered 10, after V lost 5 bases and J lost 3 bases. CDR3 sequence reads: CASSSWDRRSYEQYF. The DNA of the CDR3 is TGTGCCAGCAGCTCTTGGGACAGAAGAAGCTACGAGCAGTACTTC.

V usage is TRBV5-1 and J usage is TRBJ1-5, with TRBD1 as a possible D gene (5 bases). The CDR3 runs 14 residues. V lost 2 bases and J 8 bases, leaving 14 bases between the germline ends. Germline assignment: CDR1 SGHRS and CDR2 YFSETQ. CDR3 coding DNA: TGCGCCAGCAGCTTATTTGGGGGACGTGAGCCCCAGCATTTT. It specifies CASSLFGGREPQHF.

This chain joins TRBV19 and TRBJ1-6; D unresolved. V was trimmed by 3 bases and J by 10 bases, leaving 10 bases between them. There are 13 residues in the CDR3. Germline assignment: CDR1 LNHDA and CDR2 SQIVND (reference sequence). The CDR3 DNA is TGTGCCAGTAGTATTTCGGTGGAGTCACCCCTCCACTTT. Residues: CASSISVESPLHF.

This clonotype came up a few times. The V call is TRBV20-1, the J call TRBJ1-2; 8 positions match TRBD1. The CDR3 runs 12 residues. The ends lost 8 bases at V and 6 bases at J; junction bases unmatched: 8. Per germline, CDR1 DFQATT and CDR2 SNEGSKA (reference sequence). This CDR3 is CSSGRGQDGYTF. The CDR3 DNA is TGCAGTTCGGGCAGGGGGCAAGATGGCTACACCTTC.